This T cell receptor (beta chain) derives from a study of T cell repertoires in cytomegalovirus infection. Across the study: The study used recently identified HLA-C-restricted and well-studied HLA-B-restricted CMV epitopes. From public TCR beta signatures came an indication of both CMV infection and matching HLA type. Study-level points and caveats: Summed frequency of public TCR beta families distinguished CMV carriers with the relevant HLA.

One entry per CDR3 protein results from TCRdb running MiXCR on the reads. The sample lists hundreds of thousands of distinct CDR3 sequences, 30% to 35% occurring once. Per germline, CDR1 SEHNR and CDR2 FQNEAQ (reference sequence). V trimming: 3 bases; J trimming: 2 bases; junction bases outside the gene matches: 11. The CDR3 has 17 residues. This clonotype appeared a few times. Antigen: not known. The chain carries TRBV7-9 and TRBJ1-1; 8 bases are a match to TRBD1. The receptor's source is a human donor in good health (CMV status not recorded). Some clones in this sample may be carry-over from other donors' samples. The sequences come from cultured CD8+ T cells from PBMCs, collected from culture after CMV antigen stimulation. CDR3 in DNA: TGTGCCAGCAGCTTCCGAGGGCCGGGACAGGCCAACACTGAAGCTTTCTTT. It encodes CASSFRGPGQANTEAFF.